This T cell receptor beta chain stems from a study of T cells in Graves' hyperthyroidism and ophthalmopathy. Whole-study context: It was at initial diagnosis, before any treatment, that peripheral blood was collected. Study outcomes and limitations: The majority of expanded thyroid clonotypes above 0.001 also appeared in blood.

Regions amplified from RNA transcripts were the TCR beta CDR3 regions. RT-PCR in the first round (using the HTBI primer set) targeted the TCR CDR3. TCRdb processed the multiplex PCR reads anew with MiXCR; each CDR3 protein has one entry. The sample consists of about 350,000 distinct CDR3 sequences, about a sixth of them appearing once. PBMCs were obtained from approximately 10 ml fresh peripheral blood. In regard to this clonotype: Its target is unknown.

The specimen sequenced was blood. The receptor comes from a woman between 40 and 50 years old with Graves' ophthalmopathy.

The CDR3 nucleotides are TGCGCCAGCAGCCAAGTCATCCGCCGCGAGACCCAGTACTTC. Its translation is CASSQVIRRETQYF. This chain connects TRBV4-1 to TRBJ2-5; D is uncertain. The CDR3 length is 14 residues. With 1 base removed from V and 5 bases from J, the gap between germline ends came to 11 bases. Germline V gene sequence: CDR1 MGHRA, CDR2 YSYEKL.